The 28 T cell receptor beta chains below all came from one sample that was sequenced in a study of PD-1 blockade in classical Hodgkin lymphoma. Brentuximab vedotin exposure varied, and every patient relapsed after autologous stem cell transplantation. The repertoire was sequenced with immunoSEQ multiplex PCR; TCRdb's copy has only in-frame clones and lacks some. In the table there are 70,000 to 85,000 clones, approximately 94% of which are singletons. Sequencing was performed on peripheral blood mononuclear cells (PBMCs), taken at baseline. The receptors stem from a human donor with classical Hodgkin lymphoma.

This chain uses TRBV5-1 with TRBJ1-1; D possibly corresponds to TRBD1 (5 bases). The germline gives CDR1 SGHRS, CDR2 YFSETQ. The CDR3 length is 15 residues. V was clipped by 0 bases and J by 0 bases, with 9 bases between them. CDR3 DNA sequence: TGCGCCAGCAGCTTGGTGGGGGGAGTGAACACTGAAGCTTTCTTT. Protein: CASSLVGGVNTEAFF. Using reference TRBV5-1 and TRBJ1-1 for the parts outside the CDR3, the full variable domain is KAGVTQTPRYLIKTRGQQVTLSCSPISGHRSVSWYQQTPGQGLQFLFEYFSETQRNKGNFPGRFSGRQFSNSRSEMNVSTLELGDSALYLCASSLVGGVNTEAFFGQGTRLTVV.

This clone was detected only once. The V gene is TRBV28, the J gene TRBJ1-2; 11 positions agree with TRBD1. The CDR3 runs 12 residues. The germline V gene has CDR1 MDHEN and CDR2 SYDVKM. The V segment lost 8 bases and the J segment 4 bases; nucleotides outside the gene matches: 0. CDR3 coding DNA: TGTGCCAGCGGGACAGGGGGCTATGGCTACACCTTC. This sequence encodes CASGTGGYGYTF.

CDR3 region: CASSPSPGAKETQYF. CDR3 DNA sequence: TGCGCCAGCAGCCCGTCTCCAGGAGCAAAAGAGACCCAGTACTTC. The V gene is TRBV5-1, the J gene TRBJ2-5, with D uncertain. V shed 4 bases and J shed 3 bases, with 16 bases lying between them. The CDR3 consists of 15 residues. Germline lookup yields CDR1 SGHRS and CDR2 YFSETQ.

The CDR3 coding sequence is TGTGCCAGCAGCCCCCTCCCAGACGGGGGGCCGACAGAGCAGTACTTC. This encodes CASSPLPDGGPTEQYF. The rearrangement links TRBV14 to TRBJ2-7; D may be TRBD2 (7 bases). CDR1 SGHDN and CDR2 FVKESK come from the germline V gene. V was shortened by 4 bases and J by 7 bases, with 23 bases between the two germline ends. The CDR3 length is 16 residues.

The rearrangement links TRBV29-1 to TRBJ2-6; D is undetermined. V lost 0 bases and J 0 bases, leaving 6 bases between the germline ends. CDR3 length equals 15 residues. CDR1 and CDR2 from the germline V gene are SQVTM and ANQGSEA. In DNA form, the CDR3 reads TGCAGCGTTGAAGAGGGTGGCTCTGGGGCCAACGTCCTGACTTTC. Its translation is CSVEEGGSGANVLTF.

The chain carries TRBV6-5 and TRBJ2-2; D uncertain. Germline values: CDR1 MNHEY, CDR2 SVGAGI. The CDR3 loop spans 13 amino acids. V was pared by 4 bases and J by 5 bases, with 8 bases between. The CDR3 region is CASSSKRTGELFF. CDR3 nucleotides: TGTGCCAGCAGTTCCAAAAGGACCGGGGAGCTGTTTTTT.

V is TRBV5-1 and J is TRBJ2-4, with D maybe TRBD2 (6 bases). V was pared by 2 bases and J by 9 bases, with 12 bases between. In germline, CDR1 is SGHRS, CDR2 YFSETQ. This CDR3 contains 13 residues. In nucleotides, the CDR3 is TGCGCCAGCAGCTTAGGGCAGGGAGGCATTCAGTACTTC. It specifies CASSLGQGGIQYF.

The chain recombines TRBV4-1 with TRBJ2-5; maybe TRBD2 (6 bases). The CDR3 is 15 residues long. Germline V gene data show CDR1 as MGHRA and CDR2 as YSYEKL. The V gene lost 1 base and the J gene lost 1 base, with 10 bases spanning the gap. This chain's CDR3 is CASSQVRDSQETQYF. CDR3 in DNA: TGCGCCAGCAGCCAAGTTAGGGACTCCCAAGAGACCCAGTACTTC.

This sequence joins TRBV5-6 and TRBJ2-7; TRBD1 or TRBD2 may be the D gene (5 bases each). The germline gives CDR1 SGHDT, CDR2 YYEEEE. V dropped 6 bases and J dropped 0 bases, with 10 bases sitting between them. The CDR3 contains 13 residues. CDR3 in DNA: TGTGCCAGCAACTGGGACGGCTCCTACGAGCAGTACTTC. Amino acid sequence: CASNWDGSYEQYF.

CDR3 nucleotides: TGTGCCAGCAGCACAAGCGGGGCCACAGATACGCAGTATTTT. It encodes CASSTSGATDTQYF. The chain recombines TRBV7-3 with TRBJ2-3, with 7 bases aligning to TRBD2. CDR1 is SGHTA and CDR2 is FQGTGA in the germline V gene. CDR3 length: 14 amino acids. With V trimmed by 5 bases and J by 2 bases, 4 bases remained unmatched. Combining the CDR3 with reference TRBV7-3 and TRBJ2-3 gives the whole variable domain GAGVSQTPSNKVTEKGKYVELRCDPISGHTALYWYRQSLGQGPEFLIYFQGTGAADDSGLPNDRFFAVRPEGSVSTLKIQRTERGDSAVYLCASSTSGATDTQYFGPGTRLTVL.

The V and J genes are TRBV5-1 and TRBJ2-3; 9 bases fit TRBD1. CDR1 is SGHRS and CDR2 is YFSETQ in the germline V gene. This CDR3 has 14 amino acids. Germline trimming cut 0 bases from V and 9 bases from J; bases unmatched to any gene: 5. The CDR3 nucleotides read TGCGCCAGCAGCTTGGGGACAGGGGTGAACACGCAGTATTTT. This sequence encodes CASSLGTGVNTQYF.

The CDR3 protein is CASSFDPSNTGELFF. CDR3 coding DNA: TGCGCCAGCAGCTTCGACCCATCTAACACCGGGGAGCTGTTTTTT. This chain links TRBV5-1 with TRBJ2-2; D unresolved. The CDR3 has 15 residues. Trimming stripped 2 bases from V and 2 bases from J, with 10 bases between. Germline assignment: CDR1 SGHRS and CDR2 YFSETQ.

For the CDR3, the DNA is TGTGCCTGGAGTGTTGTGATGGGTGATACGCAGTATTTT. This codes for CAWSVVMGDTQYF. The chain has TRBV30 and TRBJ2-3; D is unresolved. The CDR3 totals 13 residues. V was cut by 0 bases and J by 6 bases, with 10 bases left in between. Germline V lookup: CDR1 GTSNPN, CDR2 SVGIG (reference sequence).

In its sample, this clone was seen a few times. The CDR3 loop is CASSEAGQGSEQYF. CDR3 sequence (DNA): TGTGCCAGCAGTGAAGCGGGCCAGGGGAGCGAGCAGTACTTC. The chain employs TRBV6-1 and TRBJ2-7, with a tentative D call TRBD1 (6 bases). The CDR3 runs to 14 residues. CDR1 is MNHNS and CDR2 is SASEGT in the germline V gene. Trimming took off 0 bases at V and 6 bases at J, with 12 bases between the two ends.

CDR3 sequence reads: CASSRTGPEKLFF. For the CDR3, the DNA is TGTGCCAGCAGTCGGACAGGGCCTGAAAAACTGTTTTTT. The chain is built from TRBV27 and TRBJ1-4; 8 nucleotides match TRBD1. CDR1 and CDR2 from the germline V gene are MNHEY and SMNVEV (reference sequence). The CDR3 sequence is 13 residues long. Trimming removed 5 bases from V and 7 bases from J; junction bases left unmatched: 3.

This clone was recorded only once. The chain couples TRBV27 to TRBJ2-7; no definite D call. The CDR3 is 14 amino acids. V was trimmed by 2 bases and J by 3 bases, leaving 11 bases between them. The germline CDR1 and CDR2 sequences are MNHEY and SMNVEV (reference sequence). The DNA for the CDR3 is TGTGCCAGCAGTTTAAGGGAACCTTTCTACGAGCAGTACTTC. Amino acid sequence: CASSLREPFYEQYF.

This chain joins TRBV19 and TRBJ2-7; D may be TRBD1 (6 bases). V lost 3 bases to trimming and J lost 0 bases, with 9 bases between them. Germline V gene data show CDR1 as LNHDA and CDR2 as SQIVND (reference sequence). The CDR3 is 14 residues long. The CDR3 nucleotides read TGTGCCAGTAGTATCCAGGGGACCTCCTACGAGCAGTACTTC. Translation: CASSIQGTSYEQYF. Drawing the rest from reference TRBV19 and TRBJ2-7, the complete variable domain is DGGITQSPKYLFRKEGQNVTLSCEQNLNHDAMYWYRQDPGQGLRLIYYSQIVNDFQKGDIAEGYSVSREKKESFPLTVTSAQKNPTAFYLCASSIQGTSYEQYFGPGTRLTVT.

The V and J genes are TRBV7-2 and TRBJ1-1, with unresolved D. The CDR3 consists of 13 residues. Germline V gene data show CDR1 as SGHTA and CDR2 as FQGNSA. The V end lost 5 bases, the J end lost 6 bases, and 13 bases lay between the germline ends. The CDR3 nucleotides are TGTGCCAGCAGCCCCGGACTTGAGGCTGAAGCTTTCTTT. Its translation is CASSPGLEAEAFF.

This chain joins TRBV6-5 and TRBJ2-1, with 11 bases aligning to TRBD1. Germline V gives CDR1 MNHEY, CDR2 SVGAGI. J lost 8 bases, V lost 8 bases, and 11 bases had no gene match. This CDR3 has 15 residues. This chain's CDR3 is CASGPGTGGMDEQFF. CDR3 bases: TGTGCCAGCGGTCCCGGGACAGGGGGTATGGATGAGCAGTTCTTC.

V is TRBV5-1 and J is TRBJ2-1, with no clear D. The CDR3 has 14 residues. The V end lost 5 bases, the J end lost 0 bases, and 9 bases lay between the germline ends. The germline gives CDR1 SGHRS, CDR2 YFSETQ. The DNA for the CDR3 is TGCGCCAGCAGTTGGACCAGCTCCTACAATGAGCAGTTCTTC. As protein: CASSWTSSYNEQFF.

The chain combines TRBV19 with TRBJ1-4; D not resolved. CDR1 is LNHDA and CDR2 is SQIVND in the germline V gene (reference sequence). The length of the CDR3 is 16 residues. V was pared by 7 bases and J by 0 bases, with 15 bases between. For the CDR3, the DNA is TGTGCCAGTAACCGCGGCACTGGAGCAACTAATGAAAAACTGTTTTTT. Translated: CASNRGTGATNEKLFF.

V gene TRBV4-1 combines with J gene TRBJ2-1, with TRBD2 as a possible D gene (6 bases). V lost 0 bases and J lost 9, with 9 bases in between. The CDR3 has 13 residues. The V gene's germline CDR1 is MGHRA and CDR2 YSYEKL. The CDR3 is CASSQDGGGEQFF. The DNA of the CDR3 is TGCGCCAGCAGCCAAGATGGGGGAGGTGAGCAGTTCTTC.

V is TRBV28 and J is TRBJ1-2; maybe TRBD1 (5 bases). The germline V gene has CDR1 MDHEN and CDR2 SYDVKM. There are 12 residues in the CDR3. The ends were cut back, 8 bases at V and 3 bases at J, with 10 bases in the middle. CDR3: CASSGTDYGYTF. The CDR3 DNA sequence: TGTGCCAGCTCCGGGACGGACTATGGCTACACCTTC.

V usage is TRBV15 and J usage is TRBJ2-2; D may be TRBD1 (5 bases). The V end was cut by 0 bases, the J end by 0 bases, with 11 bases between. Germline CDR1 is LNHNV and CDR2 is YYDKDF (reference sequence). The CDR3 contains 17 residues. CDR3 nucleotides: TGTGCCACCAGCAGAGATATAGGGGTGGCGAACACCGGGGAGCTGTTTTTT. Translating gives CATSRDIGVANTGELFF.

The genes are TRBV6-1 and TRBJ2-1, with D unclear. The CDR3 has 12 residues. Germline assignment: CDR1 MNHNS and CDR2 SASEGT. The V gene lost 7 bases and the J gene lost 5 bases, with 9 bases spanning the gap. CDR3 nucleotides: TGTGCCAGCAAAAGCGATCACAATGAGCAGTTCTTC. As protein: CASKSDHNEQFF.

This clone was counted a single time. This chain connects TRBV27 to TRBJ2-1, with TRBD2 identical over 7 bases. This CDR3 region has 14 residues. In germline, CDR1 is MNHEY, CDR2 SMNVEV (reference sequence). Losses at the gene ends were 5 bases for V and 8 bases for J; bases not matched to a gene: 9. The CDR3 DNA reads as TGTGCCAGCAGTCTCTGGACTAGTTTCGATGAGCAGTTCTTC. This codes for CASSLWTSFDEQFF.

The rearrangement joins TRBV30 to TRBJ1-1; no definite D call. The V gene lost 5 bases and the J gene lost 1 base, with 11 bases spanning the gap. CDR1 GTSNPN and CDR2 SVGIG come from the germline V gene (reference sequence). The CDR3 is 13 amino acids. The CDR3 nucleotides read TGTGCCTGGGCCTTTATGGGGAACACTGAAGCTTTCTTT. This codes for CAWAFMGNTEAFF.

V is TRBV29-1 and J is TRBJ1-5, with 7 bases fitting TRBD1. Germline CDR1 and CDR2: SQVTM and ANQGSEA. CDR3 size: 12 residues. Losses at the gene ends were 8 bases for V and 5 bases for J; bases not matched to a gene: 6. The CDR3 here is CSYRDSDQPQHF. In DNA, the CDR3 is TGCAGCTACCGGGACAGTGATCAGCCCCAGCATTTT.